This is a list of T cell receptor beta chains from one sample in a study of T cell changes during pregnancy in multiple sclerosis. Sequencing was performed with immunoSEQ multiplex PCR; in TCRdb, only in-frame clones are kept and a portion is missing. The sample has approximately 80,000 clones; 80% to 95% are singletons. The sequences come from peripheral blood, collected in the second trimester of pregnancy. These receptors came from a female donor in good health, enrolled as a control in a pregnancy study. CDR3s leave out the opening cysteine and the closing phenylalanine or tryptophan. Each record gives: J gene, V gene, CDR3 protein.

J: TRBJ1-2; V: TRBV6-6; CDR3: ASSYHNYGYT
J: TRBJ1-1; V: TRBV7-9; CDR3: ASSLEAGLEAF
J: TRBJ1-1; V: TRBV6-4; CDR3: ASSDTGGVGEAF
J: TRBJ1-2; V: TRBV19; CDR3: ASSIDDRRYT
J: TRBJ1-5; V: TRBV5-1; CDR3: ASSLSFGVGQPQH
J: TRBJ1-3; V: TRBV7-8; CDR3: ASSPRGSGNTIY
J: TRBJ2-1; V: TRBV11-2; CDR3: ASSKDSGSSYNEQF
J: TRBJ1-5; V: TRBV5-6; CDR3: ASSFGTGVNQPQH
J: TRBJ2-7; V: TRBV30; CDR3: AWSVPPRQEY
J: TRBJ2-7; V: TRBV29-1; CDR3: SVEARYEQY
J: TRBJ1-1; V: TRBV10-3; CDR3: AISEGGRGTTEAF
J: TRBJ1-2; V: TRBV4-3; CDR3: ASSQGLQGEYGYT
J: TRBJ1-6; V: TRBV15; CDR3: ATSKKTGLGSPLH
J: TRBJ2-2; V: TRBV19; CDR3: ASSSRPGQGYTGELF
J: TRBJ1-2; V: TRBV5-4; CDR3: ASSQTGTSGYT
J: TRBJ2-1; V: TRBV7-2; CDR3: ASSPILQGNEQF
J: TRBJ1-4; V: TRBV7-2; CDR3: ASSPEGQKEKLF
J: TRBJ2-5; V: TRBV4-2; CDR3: ASSQTTGDETQY
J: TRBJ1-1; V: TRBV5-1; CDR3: ASSLGQGGITEAF
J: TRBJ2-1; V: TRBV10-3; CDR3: AISGTGQLAANEQF
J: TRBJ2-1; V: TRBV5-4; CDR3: ASSLDRDHEQF
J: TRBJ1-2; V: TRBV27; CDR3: ASTGTTGGQLNYGYT
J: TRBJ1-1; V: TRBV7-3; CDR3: ASSPTGATNTEAF
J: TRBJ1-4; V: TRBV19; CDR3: ASVTTRGSRGKLF
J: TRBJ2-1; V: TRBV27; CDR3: ASSFHGEANEQF
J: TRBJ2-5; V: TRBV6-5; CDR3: AVTGLQETQY
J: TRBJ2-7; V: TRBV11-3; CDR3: ASSQWDSSYEQY
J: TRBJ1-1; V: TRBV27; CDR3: ASSSHLRRGDTEAF
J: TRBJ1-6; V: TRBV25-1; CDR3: ASSDRFGSPLH
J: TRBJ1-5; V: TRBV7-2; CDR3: ASSLVRERGQPQH
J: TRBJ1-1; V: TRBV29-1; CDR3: SVIPLRRSPRGNTEAF
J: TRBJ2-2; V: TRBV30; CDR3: AWTHDRANTGELF
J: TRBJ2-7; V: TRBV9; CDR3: ASSVAPGPYEQY
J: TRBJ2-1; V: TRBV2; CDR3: ASSRPGLAEHEQF
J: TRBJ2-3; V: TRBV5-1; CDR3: ASRSGGTSTDTQY
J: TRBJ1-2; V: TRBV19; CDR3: ASSIDRRDSLNYGYT
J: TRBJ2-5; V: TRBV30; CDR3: AWSRRGLETQY